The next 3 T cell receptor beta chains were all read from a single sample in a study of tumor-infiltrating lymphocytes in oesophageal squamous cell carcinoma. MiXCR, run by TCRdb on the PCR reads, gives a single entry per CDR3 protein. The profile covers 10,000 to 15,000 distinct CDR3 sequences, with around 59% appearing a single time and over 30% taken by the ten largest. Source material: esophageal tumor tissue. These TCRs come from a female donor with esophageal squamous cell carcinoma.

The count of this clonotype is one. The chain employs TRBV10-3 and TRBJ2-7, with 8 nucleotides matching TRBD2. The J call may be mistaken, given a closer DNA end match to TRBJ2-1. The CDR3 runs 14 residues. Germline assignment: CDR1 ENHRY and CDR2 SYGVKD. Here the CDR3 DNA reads TGTGCCAGCAGGGGACTAGGCTTGAACAATGAGCAGTTCTTC. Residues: CASRGLGLNNEQFF.

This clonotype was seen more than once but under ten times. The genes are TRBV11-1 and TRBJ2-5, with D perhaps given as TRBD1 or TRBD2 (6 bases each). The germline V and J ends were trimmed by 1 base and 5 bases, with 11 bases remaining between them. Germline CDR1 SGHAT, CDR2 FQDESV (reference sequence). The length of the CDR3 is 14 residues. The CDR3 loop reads CASSLGGAGETQYF. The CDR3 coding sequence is TGTGCCAGCAGCTTAGGGGGGGCTGGGGAGACCCAGTACTTC.

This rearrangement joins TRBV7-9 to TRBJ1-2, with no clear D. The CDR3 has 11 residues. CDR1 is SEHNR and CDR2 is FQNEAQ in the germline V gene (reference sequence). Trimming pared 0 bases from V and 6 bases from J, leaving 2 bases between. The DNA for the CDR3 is TGTGCCAGCAGCTTAGCCGATGGCTACACCTTC. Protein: CASSLADGYTF.